A selection of T cell receptor beta chains follows, all from one sample in a study of blood T cell repertoires in COVID-19. Clones were read by immunoSEQ multiplex PCR, and TCRdb kept only the in-frame ones, dropping some. The table shows under 300,000 clones, with over 70% occurring only once. The sequencing sample was made of PBMCs or T cells enriched from blood (not recorded which). These receptors were taken from a woman in her thirties or forties who had been exposed to COVID-19. The CDR3 runs from the conserved cysteine through the conserved F or W. The order of the fields is V gene, D gene, J gene, clone size, CDR3 DNA, CDR3 protein. The D gene is left open where the match is weak. A clone size is listed for some rows: how often the clone was seen (once, few, many), or a class if it is expanded.

>TRBV28|TRBD1|TRBJ2-1|NA
TGTGCCAGCAGTTCAGCCGGGACAGGGAACAATGAGCAGTTCTTC
CASSSAGTGNNEQFF
>TRBV7-2|TRBD1|TRBJ1-2|NA
TGTGCCAGCAGCTACAGAGGTGGGACAGACCCTTATGGCTACACCTTC
CASSYRGGTDPYGYTF
>TRBV30|TRBD2|TRBJ2-7|NA
TGTGCCTACCTAGCGGGGGGTCCGTCCTACGAGCAGTACTTC
CAYLAGGPSYEQYF
>TRBV11-2|TRBD1|TRBJ1-5|NA
TGTGCCAGCAGACAGGGGAGCAATCAGCCCCAGCATTTT
CASRQGSNQPQHF
>TRBV5-8|NA|TRBJ2-3|NA
TGTGCCAGCAGCCCCGGACAGAGCACAGATACGCAGTATTTT
CASSPGQSTDTQYF
>TRBV5-4|TRBD2|TRBJ2-2|NA
TGTGCCAGCAGCTCGGAACCTACCGGGACTAGCGGATCCGGGGAGCTGTTTTTT
CASSSEPTGTSGSGELFF
>TRBV7-6|NA|TRBJ1-2|NA
TGTGCCAGCAGCTTAGGGGGCGGAAACTATGGCTACACCTTC
CASSLGGGNYGYTF
>TRBV20-1|TRBD1|TRBJ1-5|NA
TGCAGTGCTAGTGGGGACAGGGGAGTCGGTCAGCCCCAGCATTTT
CSASGDRGVGQPQHF
>TRBV4-2|NA|TRBJ2-7|NA
TGTGCCAGCAGCCAAGATCTACCAGGTCCGTACGAGCAGTACTTC
CASSQDLPGPYEQYF
>TRBV9|NA|TRBJ1-6|NA
TGTGCCAGCAGCGTAGAAGGACATCCAACACCCCTCCACTTT
CASSVEGHPTPLHF
>TRBV10-3|NA|TRBJ2-1|once
TGTGCCACCCTGGCCCTAGCGCGCTCGGGCAATGAGCAGTTCTTC
CATLALARSGNEQFF
>TRBV19|TRBD2|TRBJ2-1|NA
TGTGCCAGTAGTACCGGGACTAGCGGGGGGTATGAGCAGTTCTTC
CASSTGTSGGYEQFF
>TRBV30|NA|TRBJ1-2|NA
TGTGCCTGGAGTGTAGGCTTCGGGGGTAACTATGGCTACACCTTC
CAWSVGFGGNYGYTF
>TRBV2|NA|TRBJ1-1|NA
TGTGCCAGCAGTTACCTGGAGGGGAATACTGAAGCTTTCTTT
CASSYLEGNTEAFF
>TRBV10-3|NA|TRBJ1-1|once
TGTGCCATCAGTGAGTCGAGGGTTTACCTGACTGAAGCTTTCTTT
CAISESRVYLTEAFF
>TRBV27|NA|TRBJ2-7|NA
TGTGCCAGCAGTTTTGGTATTTTGAGCGAGCAGTACTTC
CASSFGILSEQYF
>TRBV15|TRBD2|TRBJ2-4|once
TGTGCCACCAGCAGAGATCCGGGACTAGCGGGGAACATTCAGTACTTC
CATSRDPGLAGNIQYF
>TRBV4-2|TRBD2|TRBJ2-3|once
TGTGCCAGCAGCCAAGGGCTAGGACTAGCGGGAGAGACAGATACGCAGTATTTT
CASSQGLGLAGETDTQYF
>TRBV5-1|NA|TRBJ1-1|NA
TGCGCCAGCAGCCAAACTATGGCGGGCACTGAAGCTTTCTTT
CASSQTMAGTEAFF
>TRBV21-1|NA|TRBJ2-3|NA
TGTGCCAGCTATCTCTTGTCAGATACGCAGTATTTT
CASYLLSDTQYF
>TRBV4-2|NA|TRBJ2-6|NA
TGTGCCAGCAGCCAAGAACAGTCCTCTGGGGCCAACGTCCTGACTTTC
CASSQEQSSGANVLTF
>TRBV28|NA|TRBJ2-7|NA
TGTGCCAGCACCGAGCACCCCAGGGTCTACGAGCAGTACTTC
CASTEHPRVYEQYF
>TRBV19|TRBD1|TRBJ1-2|NA
TGTGCCAGTAGGGGGGCAGGGGGCGAATTTGTTAGTGGCTACACCTTC
CASRGAGGEFVSGYTF
>TRBV28|NA|TRBJ1-2|few
TGTGCCAGCAGATTTTCAGGGGATGGCTACACCTTC
CASRFSGDGYTF
>TRBV4-1|TRBD2|TRBJ2-2|NA
TGCGCCAGCAGCCAAGAAGGGGCTAGCGGGCGCACCGGGGAGCTGTTTTTT
CASSQEGASGRTGELFF
>TRBV5-1|TRBD1|TRBJ2-1|NA
TGTGCCAGCAGCTTTGGGACAGGGGGTTACAATGAGCAGTTCTTC
CASSFGTGGYNEQFF
>TRBV28|NA|TRBJ2-6|NA
TGTGCCAGCAGTCGCGTTAGATCTTCTGGGGCCAACGTCCTGACTTTC
CASSRVRSSGANVLTF
>TRBV7-9|NA|TRBJ1-1|NA
TGTGCCAGCAGCTTAGATGCTATGAACACTGAAGCTTTCTTT
CASSLDAMNTEAFF
>TRBV27|NA|TRBJ1-5|once
TGTGCCAGCAGTTTCGGGGGGGCTCAGCCCCAGCATTTT
CASSFGGAQPQHF